The 12 T cell receptor beta chains below were found in one sample sequenced in a study of cytomegalovirus exposure and HLA in healthy donors. PCR involved 60 Vbeta and 13 Jbeta primers. Here immunoSEQ multiplex PCR was the method, and the copy in TCRdb shows in-frame clones only, minus some. The sample includes about 100,000 clones, 81% seen only once; the top ten take more than 2%. Specimen: PBMCs. The receptors were sampled from a man aged 30 to 39 in good health and CMV-seronegative.

The rearrangement joins TRBV11-3 to TRBJ2-2, with TRBD1 matching over 9 bases. V lost 5 bases and J lost 6; bases outside the gene matches: 7. Germline V CDR1 and CDR2: SGHNT, YENEEA. The CDR3 has 15 residues. The CDR3 nucleotides are TGTGCCAGCAGCGGCCGGGACAGGGAGGCCGGGGAGCTGTTTTTT. It is translated as CASSGRDREAGELFF.

The chain couples TRBV4-2 to TRBJ2-5, with D uncertain. Trimming pared 1 base from V and 3 bases from J, leaving 6 bases between. The germline V gene encodes CDR1 LGHNA and CDR2 YNFKEQ. This CDR3 has 13 residues. CDR3 residues: CASSQVAEETQYF. The CDR3 DNA follows: TGTGCCAGCAGCCAAGTGGCTGAAGAGACCCAGTACTTC.

This sequence joins TRBV4-2 and TRBJ2-3; D unclear. Trimming removed 3 bases from V and 2 bases from J, with 6 bases in between. Germline-derived CDR1 and CDR2 are LGHNA and YNFKEQ. CDR3 length: 13 amino acids. The CDR3: CASSQRNTDTQYF. In DNA form, the CDR3 reads TGTGCCAGCAGCCAGCGAAACACAGATACGCAGTATTTT.

This chain links TRBV7-4 with TRBJ2-5; D uncertain. Germline CDR1 SGHVT, CDR2 SQSDAQ. The ends were cut back, 2 bases at V and 2 bases at J, with 12 bases in the middle. CDR3 size: 15 residues. This chain's CDR3 is CASSLPVAVQETQYF. The CDR3 coding sequence is TGTGCCAGCAGCTTACCCGTGGCAGTGCAAGAGACCCAGTACTTC.

J is TRBJ2-1 and V is TRBV5-1; 7 bases fit TRBD1. The CDR3 is 14 amino acids. Germline V gene data show CDR1 as SGHRS and CDR2 as YFSETQ. The J segment lost 2 bases and the V segment lost 2 bases, leaving 1 base of the junction unmatched. The CDR3 sequence: CASSFGQAYNEQFF. The CDR3 coding sequence is TGCGCCAGCAGCTTTGGACAGGCCTACAATGAGCAGTTCTTC.

The chain combines TRBV4-2 with TRBJ2-1, with a possible D match to TRBD2 (6 bases). CDR3 length: 16 residues. Between the trimmed V and J ends, which lost 1 base and 8 bases, there was a span of 18 bases. CDR1 LGHNA and CDR2 YNFKEQ come from the germline V gene. This chain's CDR3 is CASSQGFREDGDEQFF. The CDR3 nucleotides read TGTGCCAGCAGCCAAGGTTTCAGGGAGGACGGGGATGAGCAGTTCTTC.

V gene TRBV2 combines with J gene TRBJ2-7; 9 bases are a match to TRBD1. The CDR3 runs 15 residues. Germline CDR1 is SNHLY and CDR2 is FYNNEI. V gave up 5 bases and J gave up 3 bases; unmatched junction bases: 8. CDR3 bases: TGTGCCAGCAGTCAGACAGGGGGGGGGAGCTACGAGCAGTACTTC. Residues: CASSQTGGGSYEQYF.

The rearrangement uses TRBV14 and TRBJ1-2; D remains unclear. The germline V gene encodes CDR1 SGHDN and CDR2 FVKESK. The CDR3 has 13 amino acids. V dropped 1 base and J dropped 8 bases, with 11 bases sitting between them. CDR3 in amino acids: CASSQGGVRGYTF. CDR3 sequence (DNA): TGTGCCAGCAGCCAAGGGGGAGTGAGGGGCTACACCTTC.

J is TRBJ2-1 and V is TRBV9; D uncertain. There are 13 residues in the CDR3. Trimming left V 1 base short and J 6 bases short, with 8 bases between. The germline gives CDR1 SGDLS, CDR2 YYNGEE. This CDR3 reads CASSVSPPNEQFF. Here the CDR3 DNA reads TGTGCCAGCAGCGTATCTCCCCCCAATGAGCAGTTCTTC. The full variable domain, its missing parts supplied by reference TRBV9 and TRBJ2-1, is DSGVTQTPKHLITATGQRVTLRCSPRSGDLSVYWYQQSLDQGLQFLIQYYNGEERAKGNILERFSAQQFPDLHSELNLSSLELGDSALYFCASSVSPPNEQFFGPGTRLTVL.

The table lists this clone with a few counts. The chain combines TRBV6-5 with TRBJ1-1; unclear D gene. With 8 bases removed from V and 1 base from J, the gap between germline ends came to 11 bases. The CDR3 is 13 amino acids. Per the germline V gene, CDR1 is MNHEY and CDR2 is SVGAGI. The CDR3 DNA is TGTGCCAGCTCCTATGAGGGGAACACTGAAGCTTTCTTT. The encoded protein is CASSYEGNTEAFF.

This chain connects TRBV2 to TRBJ2-3; 9 bases agree with TRBD2. CDR3 length: 17 residues. With 7 bases clipped from V and 6 bases from J, the junction kept 17 bases outside the gene matches. Looked up from germline, CDR1 is SNHLY and CDR2 is FYNNEI. CDR3 amino acids: CASNVKSSGNPADTQYF. CDR3 nucleotides: TGTGCCAGCAACGTCAAATCTAGCGGGAACCCGGCGGATACGCAGTATTTT. Together with reference TRBV2 and TRBJ2-3, the CDR3 gives the full variable domain: EPEVTQTPSHQVTQMGQEVILRCVPISNHLYFYWYRQILGQKVEFLVSFYNNEISEKSEIFDDQFSVERPDGSNFTLKIRSTKLEDSAMYFCASNVKSSGNPADTQYFGPGTRLTVL.

Points on this clone: Other DNA sequences in the same sample also yield this CDR3. V gene TRBV19 combines with J gene TRBJ2-3, with a weak D call TRBD2 (5 bases). Germline V gene data show CDR1 as LNHDA and CDR2 as SQIVND (reference sequence). CDR3 size: 13 residues. V was pared by 2 bases and J by 2 bases, with 5 bases between. The CDR3 loop reads CASSIRDTDTQYF. CDR3 nucleotide sequence: TGTGCCAGTAGTATACGGGACACAGATACGCAGTATTTT.